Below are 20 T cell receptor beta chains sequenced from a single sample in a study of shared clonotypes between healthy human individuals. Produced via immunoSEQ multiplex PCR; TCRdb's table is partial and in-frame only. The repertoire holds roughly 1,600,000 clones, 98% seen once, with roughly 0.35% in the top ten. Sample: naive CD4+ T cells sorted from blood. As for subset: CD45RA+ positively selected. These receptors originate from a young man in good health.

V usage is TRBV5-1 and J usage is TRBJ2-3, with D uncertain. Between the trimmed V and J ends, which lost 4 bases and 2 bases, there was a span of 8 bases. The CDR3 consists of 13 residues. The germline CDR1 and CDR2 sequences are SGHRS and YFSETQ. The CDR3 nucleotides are TGCGCCAGCAGCATGACGACCACAGATACGCAGTATTTT. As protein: CASSMTTTDTQYF.

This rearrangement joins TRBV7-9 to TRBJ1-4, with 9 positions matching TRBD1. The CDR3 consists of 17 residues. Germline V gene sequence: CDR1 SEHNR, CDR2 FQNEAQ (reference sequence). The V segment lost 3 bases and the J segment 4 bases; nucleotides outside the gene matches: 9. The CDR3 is CASSFTGTGRLNEKLFF. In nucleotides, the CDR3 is TGTGCCAGCAGCTTTACTGGGACAGGGAGACTTAATGAAAAACTGTTTTTT. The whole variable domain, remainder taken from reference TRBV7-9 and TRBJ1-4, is DTGVSQNPRHKITKRGQNVTFRCDPISEHNRLYWYRQTLGQGPEFLTYFQNEAQLEKSRLLSDRFSAERPKGSFSTLEIQRTEQGDSAMYLCASSFTGTGRLNEKLFFGSGTQLSVL.

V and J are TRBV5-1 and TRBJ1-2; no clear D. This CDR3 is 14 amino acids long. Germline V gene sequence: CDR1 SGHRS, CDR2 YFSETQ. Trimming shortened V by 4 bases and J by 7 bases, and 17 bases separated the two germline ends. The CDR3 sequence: CASSPTVPAGGYTF. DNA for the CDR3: TGCGCCAGCAGCCCTACAGTTCCTGCCGGTGGCTACACCTTC. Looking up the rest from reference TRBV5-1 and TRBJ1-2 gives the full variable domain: KAGVTQTPRYLIKTRGQQVTLSCSPISGHRSVSWYQQTPGQGLQFLFEYFSETQRNKGNFPGRFSGRQFSNSRSEMNVSTLELGDSALYLCASSPTVPAGGYTFGSGTRLTVV.

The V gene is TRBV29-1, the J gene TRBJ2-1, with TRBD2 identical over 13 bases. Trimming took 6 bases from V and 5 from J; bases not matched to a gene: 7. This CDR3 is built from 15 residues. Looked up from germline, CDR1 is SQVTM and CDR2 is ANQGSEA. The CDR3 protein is CSVGGLAGFNNEQFF. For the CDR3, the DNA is TGCAGCGTGGGGGGACTAGCGGGATTTAACAATGAGCAGTTCTTC.

CDR3 sequence: CASSLASGSWNEQFF. In DNA form, the CDR3 reads TGCGCCAGCAGCTTGGCGTCAGGGTCTTGGAATGAGCAGTTCTTC. This chain links TRBV5-1 with TRBJ2-1; TRBD1 is a possible D gene (5 bases). From germline, CDR1 is SGHRS and CDR2 YFSETQ. The V and J ends lost 0 bases and 7 bases respectively, with 14 bases between them. CDR3 size: 15 residues.

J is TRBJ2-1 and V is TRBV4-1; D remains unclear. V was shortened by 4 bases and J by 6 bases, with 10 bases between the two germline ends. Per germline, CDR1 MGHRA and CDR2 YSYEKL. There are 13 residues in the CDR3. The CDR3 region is CASSPIGSNEQFF. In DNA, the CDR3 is TGCGCCAGCAGCCCGATTGGCAGCAATGAGCAGTTCTTC.

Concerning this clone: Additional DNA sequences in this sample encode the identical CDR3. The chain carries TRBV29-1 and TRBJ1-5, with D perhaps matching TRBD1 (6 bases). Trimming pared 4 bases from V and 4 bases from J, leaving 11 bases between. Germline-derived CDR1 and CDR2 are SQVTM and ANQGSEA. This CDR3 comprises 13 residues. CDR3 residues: CSVAGQGNQPQHF. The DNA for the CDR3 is TGCAGCGTTGCTGGGCAGGGGAATCAGCCCCAGCATTTT.

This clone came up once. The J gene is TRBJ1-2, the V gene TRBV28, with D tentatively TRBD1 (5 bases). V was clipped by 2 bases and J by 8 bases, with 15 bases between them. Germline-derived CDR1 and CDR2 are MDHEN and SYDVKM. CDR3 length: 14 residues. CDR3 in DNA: TGTGCCAGCAGTTTACCGGGGGTGGTAGGCGGCTACACCTTC. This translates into CASSLPGVVGGYTF.

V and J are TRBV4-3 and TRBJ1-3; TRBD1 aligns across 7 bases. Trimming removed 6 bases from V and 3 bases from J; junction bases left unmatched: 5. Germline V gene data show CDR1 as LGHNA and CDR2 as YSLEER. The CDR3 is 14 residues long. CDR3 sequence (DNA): TGCGCCAGCAGTAAACAGGGGAATGGAAACACCATATATTTT. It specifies CASSKQGNGNTIYF.

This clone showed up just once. For the CDR3, the DNA is TGTGCCAGCAGCTTAGGAGTTTGGGGCCGCGCGGGCACCGGGGAGCTGTTTTTT. The encoded protein is CASSLGVWGRAGTGELFF. The chain employs TRBV11-3 and TRBJ2-2, with D perhaps assigned TRBD1 or TRBD2 (5 bases each). Germline V lookup: CDR1 SGHNT, CDR2 YENEEA. The CDR3 length is 18 residues. The germline V and J ends were trimmed by 1 base and 4 bases, with 19 bases remaining between them.

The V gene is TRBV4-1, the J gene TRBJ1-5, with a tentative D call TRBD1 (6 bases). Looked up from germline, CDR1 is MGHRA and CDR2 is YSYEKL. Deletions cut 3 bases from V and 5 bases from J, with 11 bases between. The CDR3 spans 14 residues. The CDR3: CASSQNRVDQPQHF. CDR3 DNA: TGCGCCAGCAGCCAGAACAGGGTAGATCAGCCCCAGCATTTT.

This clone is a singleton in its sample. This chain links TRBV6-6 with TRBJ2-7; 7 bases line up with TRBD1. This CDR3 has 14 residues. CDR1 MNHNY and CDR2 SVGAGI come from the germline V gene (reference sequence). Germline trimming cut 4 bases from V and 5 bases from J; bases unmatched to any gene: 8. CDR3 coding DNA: TGTGCCAGCAGTTCACCCAGGGGGTTTAACGAGCAGTACTTC. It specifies CASSSPRGFNEQYF.

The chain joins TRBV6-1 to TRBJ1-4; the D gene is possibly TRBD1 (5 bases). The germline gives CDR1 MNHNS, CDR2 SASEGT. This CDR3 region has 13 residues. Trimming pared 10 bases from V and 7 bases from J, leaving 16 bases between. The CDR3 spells CATSGRGGEKLFF. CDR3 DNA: TGTGCCACCTCAGGGAGAGGAGGTGAAAAACTGTTTTTT.

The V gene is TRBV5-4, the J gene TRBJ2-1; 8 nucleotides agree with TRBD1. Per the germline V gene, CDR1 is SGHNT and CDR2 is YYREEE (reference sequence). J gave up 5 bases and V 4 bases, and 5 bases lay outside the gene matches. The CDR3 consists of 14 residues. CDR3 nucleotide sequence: TGTGCCAGCAGCGCCGGACAGGGAAACAATGAGCAGTTCTTC. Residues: CASSAGQGNNEQFF.

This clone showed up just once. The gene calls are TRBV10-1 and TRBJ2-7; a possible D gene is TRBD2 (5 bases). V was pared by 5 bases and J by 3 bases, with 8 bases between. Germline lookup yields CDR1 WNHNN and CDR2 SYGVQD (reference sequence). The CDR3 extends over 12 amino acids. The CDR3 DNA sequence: TGCGCCAGCAGTTCGGGATTCTACGAGCAGTACTTC. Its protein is CASSSGFYEQYF.

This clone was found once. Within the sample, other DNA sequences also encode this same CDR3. CDR3 loop: CASSPLGVSNQPQHF. As DNA, the CDR3 is TGTGCCAGCTCACCACTTGGGGTTAGCAATCAGCCCCAGCATTTT. The chain carries TRBV18 and TRBJ1-5; no clear D. Per the germline V gene, CDR1 is KGHSH and CDR2 is LQKENI. Trimming pared 1 base from V and 0 bases from J, leaving 7 bases between. The CDR3 is 15 residues long.

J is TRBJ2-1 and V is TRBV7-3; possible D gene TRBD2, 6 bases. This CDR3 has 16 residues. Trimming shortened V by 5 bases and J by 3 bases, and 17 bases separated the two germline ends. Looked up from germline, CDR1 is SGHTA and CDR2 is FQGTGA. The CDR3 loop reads CASSQLGGTLYNEQFF. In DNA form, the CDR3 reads TGTGCCAGCAGCCAACTGGGCGGGACTCTCTACAATGAGCAGTTCTTC. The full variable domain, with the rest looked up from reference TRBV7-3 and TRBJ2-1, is GAGVSQTPSNKVTEKGKYVELRCDPISGHTALYWYRQSLGQGPEFLIYFQGTGAADDSGLPNDRFFAVRPEGSVSTLKIQRTERGDSAVYLCASSQLGGTLYNEQFFGPGTRLTVL.

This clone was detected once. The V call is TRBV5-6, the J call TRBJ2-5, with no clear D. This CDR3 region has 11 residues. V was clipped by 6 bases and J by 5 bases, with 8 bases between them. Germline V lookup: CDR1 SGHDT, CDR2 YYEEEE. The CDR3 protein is CASTLGETQYF. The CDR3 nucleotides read TGTGCCAGCACTTTGGGGGAGACCCAGTACTTC.

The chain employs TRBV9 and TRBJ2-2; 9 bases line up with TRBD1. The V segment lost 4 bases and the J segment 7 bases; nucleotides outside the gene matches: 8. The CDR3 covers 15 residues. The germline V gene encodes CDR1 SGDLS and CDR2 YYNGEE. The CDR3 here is CASSPRTGEHGELFF. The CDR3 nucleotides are TGTGCCAGCAGCCCCCGGACAGGGGAACACGGGGAGCTGTTTTTT.

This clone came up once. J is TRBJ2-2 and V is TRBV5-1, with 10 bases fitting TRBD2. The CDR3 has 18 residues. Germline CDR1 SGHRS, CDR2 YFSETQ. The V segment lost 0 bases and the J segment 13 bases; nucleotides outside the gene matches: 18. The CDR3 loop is CASSLVVSPSGSAGGLFF. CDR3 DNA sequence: TGCGCCAGCAGCTTGGTGGTCTCCCCTAGCGGGAGTGCAGGAGGGCTGTTTTTT.